This TCR beta chain was identified during a study of monozygotic twins with cystic fibrosis. In regard to this clone: Its antigen is unidentified.

Study observations and caveats: Shared CDR3 numbers were not associated with age, concordance or severity. Nucleotide-identical clonotype sharing was significantly higher within monozygotic CF twin pairs than between unrelated CF individuals. Co-twins had the most similar V usage for 13 of 16 pairs, J for 8. Median Simpson clonality of approximately 0.0091 suggested naive T cells predominated.

Sequencing used immunoSEQ multiplex PCR; TCRdb keeps in-frame clones, though not all of them. The sample carries around 20,000 clones, about 83% recorded once. This receptor was obtained from a woman in her twenties or thirties with cystic fibrosis. The source material was blood.

The CDR3 DNA reads as TGCGCCAGCAGCTTGTCAGGGCTAAACTATGGCTACACCTTC. Its protein is CASSLSGLNYGYTF. J is TRBJ1-2 and V is TRBV5-1, with a weak D call TRBD1 (5 bases). The CDR3 covers 14 residues. Germline CDR1 is SGHRS and CDR2 is YFSETQ. The V end lost 1 base, the J end lost 2 bases, and 9 bases lay between the germline ends.